Listed below are T cell receptor beta chains from one sample, sequenced in a study of control samples from healthy donors and cancer patients. The data were produced by immunoSEQ multiplex PCR, yet TCRdb's version contains in-frame clones alone and is incomplete. The sample holds about 95,000 clones, roughly 80% seen once. The specimen sequenced was blood. These receptors were obtained from a man aged 25-45 years in good health. Each CDR3 is given with its conserved first and last residue. The D gene is left open where the match is weak. Size values are once, few and many counts, or a class for expanded clones, and some rows have none.

.,TRBV7-9,TRBJ1-1,.,CASSDGTQGRNTEAFF,TGTGCCAGCAGCGACGGAACTCAGGGGAGAAACACTGAAGCTTTCTTT
once,TRBV15,TRBJ1-6,.,CATSRGPNDLGRGASPLHF,TGTGCCACCAGCAGAGGCCCCAACGACCTCGGAAGGGGTGCTTCACCCCTCCACTTT
.,TRBV11-2,TRBJ2-7,.,CASSLGDSSYEQYF,TGTGCCAGCAGCCTCGGGGACTCCTCCTACGAGCAGTACTTC
few,TRBV7-3,TRBJ2-1,.,CASSPSGGPSSYNEQFF,TGTGCCAGCAGCCCTTCTGGGGGACCGAGCTCCTACAATGAGCAGTTCTTC
.,TRBV5-1,TRBJ2-1,.,CASSPGLGSNEQFF,TGCGCCAGCAGCCCGGGCCTTGGCAGCAATGAGCAGTTCTTC
.,TRBV1,TRBJ1-5,.,CTSRGTGYREQPQHF,TGCACCAGCAGAGGGACAGGGTATAGAGAACAGCCCCAGCATTTT
.,TRBV5-4,TRBJ2-5,TRBD2,CASSAGTRGGETQYF,TGTGCCAGCAGCGCCGGGACTAGGGGTGGTGAGACCCAGTACTTC
few,TRBV19,TRBJ2-3,TRBD1,CASSMAYRGSDTQYF,TGTGCCAGTAGTATGGCATACAGGGGCTCAGATACGCAGTATTTT
.,TRBV10-2,TRBJ1-3,.,CASSDRTPSSGNTIYF,TGCGCCAGCAGTGATAGGACACCGAGCTCTGGAAACACCATATATTTT
.,TRBV6-5,TRBJ1-4,.,CASSRATGLNEKLFF,TGTGCCAGCAGTCGAGCGACAGGCCTTAATGAAAAACTGTTTTTT
.,TRBV19,TRBJ2-4,.,CASTLGDRKNIQYF,TGTGCCAGTACACTAGGGGACCGCAAAAACATTCAGTACTTC
.,TRBV18,TRBJ1-1,TRBD1,CASSPGQGWNTEAFF,TGTGCCAGCTCACCTGGACAGGGCTGGAACACTGAAGCTTTCTTT
.,TRBV27,TRBJ2-1,.,CASSLSVTFSYNEQFF,TGTGCCAGCAGTTTATCGGTGACCTTCTCCTACAATGAGCAGTTCTTC
.,TRBV2,TRBJ2-2,TRBD1,CASGGQGLSGELFF,TGTGCCAGCGGGGGACAGGGCCTAAGCGGGGAGCTGTTTTTT
.,TRBV15,TRBJ2-5,.,CATSRRDIKTETQYF,TGTGCCACCAGCAGACGGGACATCAAGACGGAGACCCAGTACTTC
.,TRBV2,TRBJ2-5,TRBD2,CASLSGSKETQYF,TGTGCCAGCCTGAGCGGGAGTAAAGAGACCCAGTACTTC
.,TRBV19,TRBJ2-7,.,CASSRRETSDYEQYF,TGTGCCAGTAGTCGACGGGAAACCTCGGACTACGAGCAGTACTTC
few,TRBV27,TRBJ1-4,.,CASSLGAGEKKLFF,TGTGCCAGCAGTTTAGGGGCAGGGGAAAAAAAACTGTTTTTT
.,TRBV6-2/TRBV6-3,TRBJ2-1,.,CASSDRVASSYNEQFF,TGTGCCAGCAGCGACCGGGTTGCTAGCTCCTACAATGAGCAGTTCTTC
.,TRBV12-3/TRBV12-4,TRBJ2-5,.,CASLGVRTQYF,TGTGCCAGCCTCGGTGTGAGGACCCAGTACTTC
.,TRBV10-1,TRBJ2-3,TRBD2,CASSESTSGGSDTQYF,TGCGCCAGCAGTGAGTCGACTAGCGGGGGTTCGGATACGCAGTATTTT
.,TRBV21-1,TRBJ1-5,.,CASSKAGAGGGNQPQHF,TGTGCCAGCAGCAAAGCGGGCGCAGGGGGCGGCAATCAGCCCCAGCATTTT
.,TRBV29-1,TRBJ2-1,.,CSVERNEQFF,TGCAGCGTTGAAAGGAATGAGCAGTTCTTC
.,TRBV29-1,TRBJ2-3,.,CSVGLKRTDTQYF,TGCAGCGTAGGTCTAAAACGCACAGATACGCAGTATTTT
.,TRBV12-3/TRBV12-4,TRBJ2-7,.,CASSLRGYEQYF,TGTGCCAGCAGTTTAAGAGGGTACGAGCAGTACTTC
.,TRBV4-2,TRBJ2-6,.,CASSQEQGRAGANVLTF,TGTGCCAGCAGCCAAGAACAGGGGAGGGCCGGGGCCAACGTCCTGACTTTC
.,TRBV25-1,TRBJ2-1,.,CASSGTRESSYNEQFF,TGTGCCAGCAGTGGAACGAGGGAAAGCTCCTACAATGAGCAGTTCTTC
.,TRBV5-1,TRBJ2-1,.,CASSLEGVSYNEQFF,TGCGCCAGCAGCTTGGAGGGGGTCTCCTACAATGAGCAGTTCTTC
few,TRBV4-2,TRBJ2-5,TRBD2,CASSQAPSGGETQYF,TGTGCCAGCAGCCAAGCCCCTAGCGGGGGGGAGACCCAGTACTTC
.,TRBV19,TRBJ1-2,TRBD1,CASSTTGTGGRGYTF,TGTGCCAGTAGTACAACCGGGACAGGGGGACGTGGCTACACCTTC
.,TRBV6-5,TRBJ1-2,.,CASSYSPGRYGYTF,TGTGCCAGCAGTTACTCGCCCGGTCGCTATGGCTACACCTTC
.,TRBV19,TRBJ1-5,TRBD1,CASSHGQGAWQPQHF,TGTGCCAGCAGTCACGGACAGGGGGCATGGCAGCCCCAGCATTTT
.,TRBV5-5,TRBJ2-2,.,CASAPYQGPSAGELFF,TGTGCCAGCGCTCCGTACCAGGGCCCGAGCGCCGGGGAGCTGTTTTTT
.,TRBV15,TRBJ1-4,.,CATSRDPIRGGNEKLFF,TGTGCCACCAGCAGAGACCCTATTCGGGGGGGAAATGAAAAACTGTTTTTT
.,TRBV19,TRBJ2-7,.,CASSPPLGPLTRREQYF,TGTGCCAGTAGTCCCCCGCTTGGTCCCCTGACACGGCGGGAGCAGTACTTC
.,TRBV19,TRBJ1-2,TRBD1,CASRNRGRVSSVRYTF,TGTGCCAGTAGGAACAGGGGGCGCGTCTCTAGCGTTCGCTACACCTTC